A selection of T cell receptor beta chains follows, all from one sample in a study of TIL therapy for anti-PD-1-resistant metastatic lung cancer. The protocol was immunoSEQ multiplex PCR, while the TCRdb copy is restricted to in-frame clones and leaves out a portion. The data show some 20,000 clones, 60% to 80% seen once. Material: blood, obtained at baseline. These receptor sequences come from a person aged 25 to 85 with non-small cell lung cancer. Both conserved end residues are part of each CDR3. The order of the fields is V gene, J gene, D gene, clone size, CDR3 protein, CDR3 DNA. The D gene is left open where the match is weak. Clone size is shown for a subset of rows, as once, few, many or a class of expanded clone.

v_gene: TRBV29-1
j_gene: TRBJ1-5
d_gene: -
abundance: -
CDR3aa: CSVGGDMNQPQHF
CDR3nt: TGCAGCGTTGGGGGGGATATGAATCAGCCCCAGCATTTT

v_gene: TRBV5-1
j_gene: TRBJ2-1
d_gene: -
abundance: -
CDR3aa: CASSFSADYNEQFF
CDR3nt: TGCGCCAGCAGCTTCTCGGCAGACTACAATGAGCAGTTCTTC

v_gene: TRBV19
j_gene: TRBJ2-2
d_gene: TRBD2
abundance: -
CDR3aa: CAIQIAGASLDTGELFF
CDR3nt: TGTGCCATCCAAATAGCGGGGGCAAGTTTGGACACCGGGGAGCTGTTTTTT

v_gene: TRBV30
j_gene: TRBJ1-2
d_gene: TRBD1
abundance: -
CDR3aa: CAWSVPRTGHYGYTF
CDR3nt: TGTGCCTGGAGTGTACCCCGGACAGGGCACTATGGCTACACCTTC

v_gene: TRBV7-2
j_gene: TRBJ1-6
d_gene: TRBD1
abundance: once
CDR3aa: CASSLQTGDVHSPLHF
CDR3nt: TGTGCCAGCAGCCTACAGACAGGGGACGTGCATTCACCCCTCCACTTT

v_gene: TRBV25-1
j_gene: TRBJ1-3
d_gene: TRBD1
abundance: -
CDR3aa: CASSGFRTGDTIYF
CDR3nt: TGTGCCAGCAGTGGTTTTCGGACAGGGGACACCATATATTTT

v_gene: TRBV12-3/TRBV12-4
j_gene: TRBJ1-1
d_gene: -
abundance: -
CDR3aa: CASKRVNTEAFF
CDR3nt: TGTGCCAGCAAGAGAGTGAACACTGAAGCTTTCTTT

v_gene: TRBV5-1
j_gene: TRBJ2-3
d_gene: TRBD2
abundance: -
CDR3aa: CASSGRLAGGRTDTQYF
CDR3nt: TGCGCCAGCAGCGGAAGACTAGCGGGGGGGAGGACAGATACGCAGTATTTT

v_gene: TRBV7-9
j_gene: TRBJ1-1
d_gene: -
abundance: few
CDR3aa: CASSLEGVGTEAFF
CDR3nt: TGTGCCAGCAGCTTAGAGGGGGTCGGAACTGAAGCTTTCTTT

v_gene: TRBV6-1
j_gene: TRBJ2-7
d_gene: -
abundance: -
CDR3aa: CASSEGSGRISYEQYF
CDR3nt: TGTGCCAGCAGTGAAGGCTCAGGGAGGATTTCCTACGAGCAGTACTTC

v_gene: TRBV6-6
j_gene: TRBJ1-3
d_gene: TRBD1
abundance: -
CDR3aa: CASRRDRGTGNTIYF
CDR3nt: TGTGCCAGCAGGCGGGACAGGGGTACCGGAAACACCATATATTTT

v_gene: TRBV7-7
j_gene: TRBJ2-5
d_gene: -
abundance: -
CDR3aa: CASSWTHQETQYF
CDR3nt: TGTGCCAGCAGCTGGACTCACCAAGAGACCCAGTACTTC

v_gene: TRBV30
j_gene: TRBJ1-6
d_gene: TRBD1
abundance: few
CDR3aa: CACQGQFNSPLHF
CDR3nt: TGTGCCTGCCAGGGACAGTTTAATTCACCCCTCCACTTT

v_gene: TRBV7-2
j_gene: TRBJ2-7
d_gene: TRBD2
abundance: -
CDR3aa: CASSDGLAGYYEQYF
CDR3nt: TGTGCCAGCAGCGACGGACTAGCGGGATACTACGAGCAGTACTTC

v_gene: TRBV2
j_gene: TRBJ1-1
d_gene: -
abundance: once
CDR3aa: CASSLWTRANTEAFF
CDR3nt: TGTGCCAGCAGCCTATGGACGCGGGCGAACACTGAAGCTTTCTTT

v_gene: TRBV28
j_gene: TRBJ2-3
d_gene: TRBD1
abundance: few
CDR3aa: CASSGGRQGAGTDTQYF
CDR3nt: TGTGCCAGCAGTGGGGGGAGACAGGGGGCGGGCACAGATACGCAGTATTTT

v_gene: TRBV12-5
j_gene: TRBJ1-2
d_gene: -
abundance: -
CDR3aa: CASGADGNYGYTF
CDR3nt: TGTGCTAGTGGTGCAGACGGTAACTATGGCTACACCTTC

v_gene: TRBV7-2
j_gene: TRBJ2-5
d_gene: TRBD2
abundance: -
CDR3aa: CASSLGAGGYETQYF
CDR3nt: TGTGCCAGCAGCTTAGGGGCGGGGGGTTATGAGACCCAGTACTTC

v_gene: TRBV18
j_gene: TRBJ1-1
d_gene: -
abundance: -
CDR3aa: CASSPRTDTEAFF
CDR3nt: TGTGCCAGCTCCCCTCGTACGGACACTGAAGCTTTCTTT

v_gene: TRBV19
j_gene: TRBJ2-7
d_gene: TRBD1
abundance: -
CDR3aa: CASSDRGGFYEQYF
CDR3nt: TGTGCCAGTAGTGACAGGGGCGGTTTCTACGAGCAGTACTTC

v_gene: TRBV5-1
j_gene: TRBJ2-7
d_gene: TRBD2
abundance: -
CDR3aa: CASSSGWTRRSYEQYF
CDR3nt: TGCGCCAGCAGCTCGGGCTGGACTAGGAGGTCCTACGAGCAGTACTTC

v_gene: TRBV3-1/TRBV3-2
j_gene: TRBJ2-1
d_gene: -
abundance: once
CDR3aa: CASSQLSGVYEQFF
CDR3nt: TGTGCCAGCAGCCAGTTGTCAGGGGTATATGAGCAGTTCTTC

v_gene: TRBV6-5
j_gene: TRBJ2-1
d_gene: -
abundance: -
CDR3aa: CASSYSFQGYNEQFF
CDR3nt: TGTGCCAGCAGTTACTCGTTCCAGGGGTACAATGAGCAGTTCTTC

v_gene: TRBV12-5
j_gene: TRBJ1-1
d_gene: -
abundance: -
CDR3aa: CASGLGASFGEAFF
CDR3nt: TGTGCTAGTGGTTTGGGGGCCTCGTTTGGTGAAGCTTTCTTT

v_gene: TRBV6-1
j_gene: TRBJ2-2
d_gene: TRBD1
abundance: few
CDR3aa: CASSGPRQGRTGELFF
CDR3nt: TGTGCCAGCAGTGGCCCCAGACAGGGTCGGACCGGGGAGCTGTTTTTT

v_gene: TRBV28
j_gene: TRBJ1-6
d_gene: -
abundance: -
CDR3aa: CASSLPGALSPLHF
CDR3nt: TGTGCCAGCAGTTTGCCGGGGGCGCTCTCACCCCTCCACTTT

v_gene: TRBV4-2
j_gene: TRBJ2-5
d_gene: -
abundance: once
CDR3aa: CASSQEGRETQYF
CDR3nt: TGTGCCAGCAGCCAAGAAGGGAGGGAGACCCAGTACTTC

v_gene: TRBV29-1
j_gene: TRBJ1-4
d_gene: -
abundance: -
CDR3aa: CSVEGGTANEKLFF
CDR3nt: TGCAGCGTTGAAGGGGGCACAGCTAATGAAAAACTGTTTTTT

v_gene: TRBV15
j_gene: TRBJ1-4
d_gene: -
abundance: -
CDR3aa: CATSRGGAEKLFF
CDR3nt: TGTGCCACCAGCAGAGGAGGCGCCGAAAAACTGTTTTTT

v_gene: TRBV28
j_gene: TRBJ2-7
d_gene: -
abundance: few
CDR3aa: CAPQRDSLSYEQYF
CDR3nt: TGTGCTCCCCAGCGGGACAGCCTCTCCTACGAGCAGTACTTC

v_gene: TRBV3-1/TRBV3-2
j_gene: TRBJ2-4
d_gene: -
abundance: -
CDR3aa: CASSRLRGGIQYF
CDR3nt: TGTGCCAGCAGCCGTTTAAGAGGGGGCATTCAGTACTTC

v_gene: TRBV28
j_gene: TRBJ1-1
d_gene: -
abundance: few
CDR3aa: CASSLGGLGNTEAFF
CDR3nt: TGTGCCAGCAGTTTAGGAGGACTGGGGAACACTGAAGCTTTCTTT

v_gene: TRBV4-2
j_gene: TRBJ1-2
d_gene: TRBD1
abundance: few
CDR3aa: CASSEVRDRGPYGYTF
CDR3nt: TGTGCCAGCAGCGAAGTCCGGGACAGGGGGCCCTATGGCTACACCTTC

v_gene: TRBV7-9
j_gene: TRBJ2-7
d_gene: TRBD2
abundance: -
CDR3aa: CASSSWTSGSRDEQYF
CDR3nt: TGTGCCAGCAGCTCCTGGACTAGCGGGAGCAGGGACGAGCAGTACTTC

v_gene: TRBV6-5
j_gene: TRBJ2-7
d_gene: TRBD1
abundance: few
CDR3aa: CASGPTGGYEQYF
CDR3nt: TGTGCCAGCGGCCCGACAGGGGGCTACGAGCAGTACTTC

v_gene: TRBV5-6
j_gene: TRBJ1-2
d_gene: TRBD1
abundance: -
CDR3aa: CASKETGASGYGYTF
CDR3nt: TGTGCCAGCAAAGAGACAGGGGCCTCGGGGTATGGCTACACCTTC

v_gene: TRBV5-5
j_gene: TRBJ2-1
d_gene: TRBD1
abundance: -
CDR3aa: CASSFGTGGYNEQFF
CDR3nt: TGTGCCAGCAGCTTTGGGACAGGGGGCTACAATGAGCAGTTCTTC

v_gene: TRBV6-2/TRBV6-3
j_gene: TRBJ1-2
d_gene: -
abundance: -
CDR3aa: CASSRTVYGYGYTF
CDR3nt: TGTGCCAGCAGTAGGACCGTGTACGGCTATGGCTACACCTTC

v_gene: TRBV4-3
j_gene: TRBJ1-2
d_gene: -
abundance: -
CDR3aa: CASSQDLLVAGSYGYTF
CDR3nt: TGCGCCAGCAGCCAAGATCTGTTAGTTGCAGGCTCCTATGGCTACACCTTC

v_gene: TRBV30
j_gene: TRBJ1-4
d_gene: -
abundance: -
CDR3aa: CAWSVRTSGYEKLFF
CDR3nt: TGTGCCTGGAGTGTACGCACGTCCGGATATGAAAAACTGTTTTTT

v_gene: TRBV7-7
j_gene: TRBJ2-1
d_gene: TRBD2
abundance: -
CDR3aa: CASSRISGASYNEQFF
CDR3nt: TGTGCCAGCAGCCGTATCAGCGGGGCGTCCTACAATGAGCAGTTCTTC

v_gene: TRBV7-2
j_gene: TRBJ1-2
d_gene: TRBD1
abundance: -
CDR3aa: CASRTPGTGALESSGYTF
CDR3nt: TGTGCCAGCAGAACCCCGGGGACAGGGGCCCTTGAGTCTTCTGGCTACACCTTC

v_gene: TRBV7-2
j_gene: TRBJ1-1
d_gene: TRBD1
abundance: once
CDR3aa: CASSRSLQGASEAFF
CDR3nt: TGTGCCAGCAGCCGGAGCTTACAGGGGGCAAGTGAAGCTTTCTTT

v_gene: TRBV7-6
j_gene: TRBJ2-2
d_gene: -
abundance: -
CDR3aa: CASSPQQVGTGELFF
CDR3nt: TGTGCCAGCAGTCCGCAACAGGTTGGCACCGGGGAGCTGTTTTTT

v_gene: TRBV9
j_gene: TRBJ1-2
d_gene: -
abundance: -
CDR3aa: CASSGFYGYTF
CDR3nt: TGTGCCAGCAGCGGCTTTTATGGCTACACCTTC

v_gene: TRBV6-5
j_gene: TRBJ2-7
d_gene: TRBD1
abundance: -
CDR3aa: CASSRQGISYEQYF
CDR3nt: TGTGCCAGCAGTAGACAGGGGATCTCCTACGAGCAGTACTTC